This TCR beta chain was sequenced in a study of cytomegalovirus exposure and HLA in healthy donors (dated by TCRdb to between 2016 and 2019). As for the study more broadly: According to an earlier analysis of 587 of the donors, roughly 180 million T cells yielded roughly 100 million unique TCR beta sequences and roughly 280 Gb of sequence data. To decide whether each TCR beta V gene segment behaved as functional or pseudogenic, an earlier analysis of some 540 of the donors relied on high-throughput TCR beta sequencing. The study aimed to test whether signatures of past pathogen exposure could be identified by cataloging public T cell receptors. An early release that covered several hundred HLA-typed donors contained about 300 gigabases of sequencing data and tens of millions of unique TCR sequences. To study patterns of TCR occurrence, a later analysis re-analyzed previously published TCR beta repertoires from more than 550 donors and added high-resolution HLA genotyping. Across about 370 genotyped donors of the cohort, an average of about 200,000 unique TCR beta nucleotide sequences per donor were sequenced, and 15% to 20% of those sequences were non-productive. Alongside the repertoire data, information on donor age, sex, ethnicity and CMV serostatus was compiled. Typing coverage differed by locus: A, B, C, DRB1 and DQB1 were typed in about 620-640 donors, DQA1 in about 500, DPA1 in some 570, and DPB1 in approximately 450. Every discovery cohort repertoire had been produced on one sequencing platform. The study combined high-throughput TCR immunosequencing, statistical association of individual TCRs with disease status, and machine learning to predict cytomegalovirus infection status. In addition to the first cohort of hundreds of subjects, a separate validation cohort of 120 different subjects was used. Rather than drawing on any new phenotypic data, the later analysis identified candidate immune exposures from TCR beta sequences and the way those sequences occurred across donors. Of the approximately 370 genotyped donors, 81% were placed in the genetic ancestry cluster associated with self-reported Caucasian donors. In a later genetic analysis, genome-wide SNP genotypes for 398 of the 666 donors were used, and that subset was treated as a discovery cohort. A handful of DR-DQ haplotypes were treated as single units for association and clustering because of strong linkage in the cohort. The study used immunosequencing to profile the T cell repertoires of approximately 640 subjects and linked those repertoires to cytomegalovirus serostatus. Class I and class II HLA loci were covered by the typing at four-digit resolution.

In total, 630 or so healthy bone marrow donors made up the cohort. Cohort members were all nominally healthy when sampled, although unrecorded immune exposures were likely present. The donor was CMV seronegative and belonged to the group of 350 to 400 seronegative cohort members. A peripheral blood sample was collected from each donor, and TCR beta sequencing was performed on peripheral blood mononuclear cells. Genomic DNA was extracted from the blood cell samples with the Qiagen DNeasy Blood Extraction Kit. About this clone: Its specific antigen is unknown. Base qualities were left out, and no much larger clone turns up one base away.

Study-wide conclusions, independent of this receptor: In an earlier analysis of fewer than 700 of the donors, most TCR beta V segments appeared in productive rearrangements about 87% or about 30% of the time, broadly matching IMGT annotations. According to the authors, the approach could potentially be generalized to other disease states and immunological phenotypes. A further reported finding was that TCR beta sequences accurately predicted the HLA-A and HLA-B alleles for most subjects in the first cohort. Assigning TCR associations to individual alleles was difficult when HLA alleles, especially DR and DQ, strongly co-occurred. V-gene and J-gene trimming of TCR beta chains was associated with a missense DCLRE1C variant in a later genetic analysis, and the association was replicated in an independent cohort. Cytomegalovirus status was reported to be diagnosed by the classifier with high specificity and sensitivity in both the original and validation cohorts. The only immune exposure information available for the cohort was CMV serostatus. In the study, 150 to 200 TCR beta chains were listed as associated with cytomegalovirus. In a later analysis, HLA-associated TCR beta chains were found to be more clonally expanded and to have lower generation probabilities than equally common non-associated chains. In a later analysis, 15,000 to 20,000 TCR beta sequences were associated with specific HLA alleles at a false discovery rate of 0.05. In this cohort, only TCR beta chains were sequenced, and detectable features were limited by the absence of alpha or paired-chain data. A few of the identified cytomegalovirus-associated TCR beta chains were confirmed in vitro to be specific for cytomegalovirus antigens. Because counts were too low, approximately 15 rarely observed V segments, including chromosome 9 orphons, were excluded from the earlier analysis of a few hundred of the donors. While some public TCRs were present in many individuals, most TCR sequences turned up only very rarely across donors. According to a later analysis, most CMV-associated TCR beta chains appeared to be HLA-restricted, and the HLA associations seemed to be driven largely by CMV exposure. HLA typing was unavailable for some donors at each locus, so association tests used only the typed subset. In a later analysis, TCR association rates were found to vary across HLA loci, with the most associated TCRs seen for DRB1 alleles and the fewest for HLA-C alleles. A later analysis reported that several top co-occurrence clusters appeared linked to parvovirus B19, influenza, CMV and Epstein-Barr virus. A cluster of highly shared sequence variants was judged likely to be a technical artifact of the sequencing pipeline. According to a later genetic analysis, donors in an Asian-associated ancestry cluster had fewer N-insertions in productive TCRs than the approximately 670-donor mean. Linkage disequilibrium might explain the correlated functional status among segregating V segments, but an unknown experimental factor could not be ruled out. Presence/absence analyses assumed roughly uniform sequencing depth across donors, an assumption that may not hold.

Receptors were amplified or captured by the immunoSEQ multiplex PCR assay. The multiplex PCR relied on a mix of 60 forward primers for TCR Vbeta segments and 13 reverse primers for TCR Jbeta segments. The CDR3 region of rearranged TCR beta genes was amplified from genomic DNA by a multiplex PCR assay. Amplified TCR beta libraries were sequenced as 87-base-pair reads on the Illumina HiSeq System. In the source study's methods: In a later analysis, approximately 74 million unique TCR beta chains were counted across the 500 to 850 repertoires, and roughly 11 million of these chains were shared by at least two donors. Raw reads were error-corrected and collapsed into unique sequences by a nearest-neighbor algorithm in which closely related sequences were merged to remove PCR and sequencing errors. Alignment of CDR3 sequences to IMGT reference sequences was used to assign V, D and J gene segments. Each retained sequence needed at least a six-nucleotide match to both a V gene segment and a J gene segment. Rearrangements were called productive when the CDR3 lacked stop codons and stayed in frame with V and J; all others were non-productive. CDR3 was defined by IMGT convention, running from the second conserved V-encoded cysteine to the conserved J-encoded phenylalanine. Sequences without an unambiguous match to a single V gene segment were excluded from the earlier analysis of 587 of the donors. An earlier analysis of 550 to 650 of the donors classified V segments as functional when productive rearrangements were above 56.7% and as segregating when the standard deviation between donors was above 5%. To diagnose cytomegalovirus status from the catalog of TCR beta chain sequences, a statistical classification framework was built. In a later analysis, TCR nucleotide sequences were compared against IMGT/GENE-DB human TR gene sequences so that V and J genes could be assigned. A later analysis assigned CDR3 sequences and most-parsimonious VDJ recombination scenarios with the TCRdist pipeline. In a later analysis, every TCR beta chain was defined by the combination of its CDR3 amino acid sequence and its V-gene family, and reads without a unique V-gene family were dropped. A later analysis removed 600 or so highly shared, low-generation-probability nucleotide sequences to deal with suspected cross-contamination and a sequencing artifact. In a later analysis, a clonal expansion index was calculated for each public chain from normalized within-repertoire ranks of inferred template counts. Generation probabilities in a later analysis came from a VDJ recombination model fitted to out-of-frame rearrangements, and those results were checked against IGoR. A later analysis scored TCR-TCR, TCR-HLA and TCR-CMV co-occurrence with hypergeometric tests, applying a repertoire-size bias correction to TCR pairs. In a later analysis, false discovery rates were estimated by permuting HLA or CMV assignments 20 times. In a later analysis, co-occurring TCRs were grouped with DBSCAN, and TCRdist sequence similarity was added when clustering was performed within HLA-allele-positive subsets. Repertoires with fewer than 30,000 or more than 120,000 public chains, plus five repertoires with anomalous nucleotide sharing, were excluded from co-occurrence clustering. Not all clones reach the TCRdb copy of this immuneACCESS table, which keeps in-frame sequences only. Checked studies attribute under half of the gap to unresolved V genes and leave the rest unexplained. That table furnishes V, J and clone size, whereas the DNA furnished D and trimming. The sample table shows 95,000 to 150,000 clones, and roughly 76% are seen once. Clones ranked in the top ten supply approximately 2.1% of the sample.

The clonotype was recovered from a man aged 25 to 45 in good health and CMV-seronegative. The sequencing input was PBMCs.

CDR3 protein: CASSLKAGGYSYNEQFF. The sequence in DNA is TGCGCCAGCAGCTTGAAAGCGGGGGGTTACTCCTACAATGAGCAGTTCTTC. This receptor chain uses TRBV5-1 and TRBJ2-1, with 9 junctional bases fitting TRBD2. At the junction V is shortened by 1 base and J by 0 bases; bases outside the gene matches: 5. As encoded in the germline V gene, CDR1 is SGHRS while CDR2 is YFSETQ. The cysteine opens and the phenylalanine closes a CDR3 of 17 amino acids. This entry keeps only the CDR3 DNA: 51 bases, framed from base 1.